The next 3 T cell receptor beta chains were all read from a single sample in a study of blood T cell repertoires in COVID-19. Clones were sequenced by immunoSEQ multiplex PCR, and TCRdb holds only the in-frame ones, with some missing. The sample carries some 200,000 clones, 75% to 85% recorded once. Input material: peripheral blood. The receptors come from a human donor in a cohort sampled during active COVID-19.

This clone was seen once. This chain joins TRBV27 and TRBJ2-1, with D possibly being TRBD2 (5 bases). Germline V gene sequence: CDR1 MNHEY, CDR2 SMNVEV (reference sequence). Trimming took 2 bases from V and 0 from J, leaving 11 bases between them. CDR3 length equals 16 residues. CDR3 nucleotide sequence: TGTGCCAGCAGTTTAATGCGGGCCGGCTCCTACAATGAGCAGTTCTTC. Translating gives CASSLMRAGSYNEQFF.

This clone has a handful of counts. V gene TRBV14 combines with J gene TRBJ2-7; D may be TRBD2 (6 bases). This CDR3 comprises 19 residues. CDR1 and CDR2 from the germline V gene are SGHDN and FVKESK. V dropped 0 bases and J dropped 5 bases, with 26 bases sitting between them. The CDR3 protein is CASSQDGWNVGTPWDEQYF. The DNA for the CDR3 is TGTGCCAGCAGCCAAGATGGATGGAACGTCGGGACTCCGTGGGACGAGCAGTACTTC.

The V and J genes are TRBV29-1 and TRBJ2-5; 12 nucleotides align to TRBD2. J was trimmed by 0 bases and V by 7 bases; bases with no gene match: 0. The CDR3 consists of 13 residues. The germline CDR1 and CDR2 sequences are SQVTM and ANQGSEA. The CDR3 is CSGTSGDQETQYF. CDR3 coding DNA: TGCAGCGGGACTAGCGGGGACCAAGAGACCCAGTACTTC.